This TCR beta chain was captured by sequencing in a study of OX40 agonist ivuxolimab in advanced cancers. Study overall: Treatment of patients was with ivuxolimab, an agonistic anti-OX40 (CD134) antibody.

TCRdb keeps only in-frame clones here, not all; method: immunoSEQ multiplex PCR. The sample lists 65,000 to 85,000 clones; over 80% were seen once. This CDR3 region has 9 residues. Germline V lookup: CDR1 MDHEN, CDR2 SYDVKM. V was clipped by 8 bases and J by 8 bases, with 4 bases between them. Peripheral blood came from all dose cohorts at three timepoints. On this clone itself: Its antigen is unknown.

Regarding the study as a whole: Clonal expansion from baseline to week 6 occurred in both CD4+ and CD8+ T cells.

The V and J genes are TRBV28 and TRBJ2-1; D not certain. Material: CD4+ or CD8+ T cells sorted from blood, obtained in a trial of the OX40 agonist ivuxolimab. This TCR was recovered from an adult with an advanced solid tumor such as melanoma, head and neck, liver or kidney cancer. The DNA for the CDR3 is TGTGCCAGCGGTGATGAGCAGTTCTTC. This encodes CASGDEQFF.